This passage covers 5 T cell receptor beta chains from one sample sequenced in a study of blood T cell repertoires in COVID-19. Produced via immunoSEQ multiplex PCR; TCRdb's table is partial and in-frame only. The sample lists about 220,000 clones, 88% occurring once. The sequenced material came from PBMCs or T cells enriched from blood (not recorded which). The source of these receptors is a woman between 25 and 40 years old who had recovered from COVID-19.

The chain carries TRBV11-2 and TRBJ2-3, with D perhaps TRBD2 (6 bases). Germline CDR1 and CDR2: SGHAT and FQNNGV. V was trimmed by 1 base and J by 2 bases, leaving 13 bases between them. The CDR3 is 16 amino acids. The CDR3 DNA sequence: TGTGCCAGCAGCTTAGTTGGGCTAGCGAACACAGATACGCAGTATTTT. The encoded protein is CASSLVGLANTDTQYF.

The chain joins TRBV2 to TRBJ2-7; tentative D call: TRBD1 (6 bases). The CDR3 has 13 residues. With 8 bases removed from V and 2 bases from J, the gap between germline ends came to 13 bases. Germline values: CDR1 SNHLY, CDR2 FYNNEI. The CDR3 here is CASRQDGTYEQYF. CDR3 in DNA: TGTGCCAGCCGACAGGATGGAACCTACGAGCAGTACTTC.

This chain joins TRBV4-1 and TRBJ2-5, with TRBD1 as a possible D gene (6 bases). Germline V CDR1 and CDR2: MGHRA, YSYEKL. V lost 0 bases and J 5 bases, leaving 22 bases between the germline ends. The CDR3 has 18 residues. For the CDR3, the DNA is TGCGCCAGCAGCCAAGACCGGACAGAGATGATACCACCGGAGACCCAGTACTTC. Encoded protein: CASSQDRTEMIPPETQYF.

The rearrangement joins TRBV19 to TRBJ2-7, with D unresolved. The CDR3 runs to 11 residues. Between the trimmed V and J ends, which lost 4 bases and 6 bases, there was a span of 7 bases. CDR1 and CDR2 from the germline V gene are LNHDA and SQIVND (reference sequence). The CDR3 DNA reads TGTGCCAGTAGTAAAGCAGGCGAGCAGTACTTC. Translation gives CASSKAGEQYF.

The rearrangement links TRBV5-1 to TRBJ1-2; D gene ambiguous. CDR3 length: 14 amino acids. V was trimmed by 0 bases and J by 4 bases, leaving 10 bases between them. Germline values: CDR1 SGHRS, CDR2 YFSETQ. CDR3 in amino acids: CASSLDPTRYGYTF. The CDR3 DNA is TGCGCCAGCAGCTTGGACCCAACTCGCTATGGCTACACCTTC.